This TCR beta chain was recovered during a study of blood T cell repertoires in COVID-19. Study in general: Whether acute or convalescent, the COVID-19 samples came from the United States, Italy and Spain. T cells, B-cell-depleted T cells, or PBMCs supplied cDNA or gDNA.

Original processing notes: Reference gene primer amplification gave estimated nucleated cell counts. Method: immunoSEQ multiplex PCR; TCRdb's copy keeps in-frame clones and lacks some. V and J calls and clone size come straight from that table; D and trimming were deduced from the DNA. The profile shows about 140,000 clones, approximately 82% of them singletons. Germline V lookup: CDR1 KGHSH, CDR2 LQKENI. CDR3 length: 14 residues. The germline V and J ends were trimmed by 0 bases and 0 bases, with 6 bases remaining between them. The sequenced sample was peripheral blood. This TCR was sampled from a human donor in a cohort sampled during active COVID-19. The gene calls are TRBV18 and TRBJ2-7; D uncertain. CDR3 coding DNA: TGTGCCAGCTCACCACCGACACTCTCCTACGAGCAGTACTTC. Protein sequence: CASSPPTLSYEQYF.